These 17 T cell receptor beta chains originate from one sample sequenced in a study of cytotoxic CD8 clonotypes in ibrutinib-treated CLL. Sequencing was performed with immunoSEQ multiplex PCR; in TCRdb, only in-frame clones are kept and a portion is missing. The sample includes 200,000 or so clones, more than 70% of them seen just once. The material was PBMCs, obtained after 12 months of ibrutinib treatment. All receptors derive from a human donor with chronic lymphocytic leukemia.

The chain joins TRBV6-5 to TRBJ2-7; 9 nucleotides align to TRBD1. This CDR3 contains 15 residues. Germline CDR1 is MNHEY and CDR2 is SVGAGI. Losses at the gene ends were 4 bases for V and 4 bases for J; bases not matched to a gene: 8. The CDR3 protein is CASSSPGQGLYEQYF. In nucleotides, the CDR3 is TGTGCCAGCAGTTCCCCGGGACAGGGTTTATACGAGCAGTACTTC.

This clone showed up just a few times. The identical CDR3 is also encoded by other nucleotide sequences in the sample. This chain connects TRBV13 to TRBJ1-2; D is possibly TRBD1 (6 bases). Germline V gene data show CDR1 as PRHDT and CDR2 as FYEKMQ (reference sequence). The V and J ends lost 0 bases and 2 bases respectively, with 13 bases between them. This CDR3 comprises 16 residues. Here the CDR3 reads CASSLGRGRGNYGYTF. DNA of the CDR3: TGTGCCAGCAGCTTAGGCCGAGGCAGGGGAAACTATGGCTACACCTTC.

The DNA for the CDR3 is TGCGCCAGCAGCTTTCAATTTCTCTCTAACTATGGCTACACCTTC. Encoded protein: CASSFQFLSNYGYTF. The chain links TRBV5-1 to TRBJ1-2, with D uncertain. Trimming left V 2 bases short and J 0 bases short, with 11 bases between. Germline V gene lookup returns CDR1 SGHRS and CDR2 YFSETQ. There are 15 residues in the CDR3.

The chain links TRBV4-1 to TRBJ2-1; no definite D call. The CDR3 covers 15 residues. V was cut by 1 base and J by 0 bases, with 7 bases left in between. Germline values: CDR1 MGHRA, CDR2 YSYEKL. The DNA of the CDR3 is TGCGCCAGCAGCCAAGTTGTAGTCTCCTACAATGAGCAGTTCTTC. Protein product: CASSQVVVSYNEQFF.

The chain has TRBV9 and TRBJ2-1; a weak D match, TRBD2 (5 bases). Looked up from germline, CDR1 is SGDLS and CDR2 is YYNGEE. The CDR3 has 15 amino acids. The V and J ends lost 2 bases and 4 bases respectively, with 13 bases between them. CDR3 amino acids: CASSVEGAYYNEQFF. The CDR3 nucleotides are TGTGCCAGCAGCGTTGAGGGAGCGTATTACAATGAGCAGTTCTTC.

The chain is built from TRBV10-2 and TRBJ2-4; no clear D. The germline V and J ends were trimmed by 4 bases and 5 bases, with 9 bases remaining between them. Germline values: CDR1 WSHSY, CDR2 SAAADI. The CDR3 is 13 residues long. CDR3: CASSALTENIQYF. CDR3 sequence (DNA): TGCGCCAGCAGTGCACTTACCGAAAACATTCAGTACTTC.

The chain is built from TRBV7-8 and TRBJ1-6; D is unresolved. The germline gives CDR1 SGHVS, CDR2 FQNEAQ. V was trimmed by 4 bases and J by 3 bases, leaving 10 bases between them. The CDR3 totals 15 residues. The CDR3 coding sequence is TGTGCCAGCAGCTCACAACAGAGCTATAATTCACCCCTCCACTTT. Translated: CASSSQQSYNSPLHF.

The chain couples TRBV4-2 to TRBJ2-2; 9 bases align to TRBD2. The V gene's germline CDR1 is LGHNA and CDR2 YNFKEQ. V dropped 3 bases and J dropped 1; count of bases not matched to a gene: 6. The CDR3 totals 17 residues. CDR3: CASSHPGGGVNTGELFF. Written as DNA, the CDR3 is TGTGCCAGCAGCCACCCGGGCGGGGGGGTGAACACCGGGGAGCTGTTTTTT.

The genes are TRBV4-1 and TRBJ2-1; 11 bases agree with TRBD2. CDR1 and CDR2 (germline): MGHRA, YSYEKL. The CDR3 runs 15 residues. V shed 0 bases, J shed 7 bases, and the junction held 2 bases outside the gene matches. The CDR3 protein is CASSQESSGRNEQFF. CDR3 sequence (DNA): TGCGCCAGCAGCCAAGAGTCTAGCGGGAGGAATGAGCAGTTCTTC.

This clone has more than one count but fewer than ten. The rearrangement links TRBV4-1 to TRBJ1-5; D is undetermined. This CDR3 is built from 13 residues. The V end lost 1 base, the J end lost 3 bases, and 4 bases lay between the germline ends. Germline CDR1 is MGHRA and CDR2 is YSYEKL. The CDR3 DNA follows: TGCGCCAGCAGCCAAGCACCCAATCAGCCCCAGCATTTT. Translating gives CASSQAPNQPQHF.

In nucleotides, the CDR3 is TGTGCCAGCAGTTACGAAGGGGTGGGGAATTCACCCCTCCACTTT. This encodes CASSYEGVGNSPLHF. This rearrangement joins TRBV6-5 to TRBJ1-6; D may be TRBD1 (5 bases). Looked up from germline, CDR1 is MNHEY and CDR2 is SVGAGI. V was shortened by 2 bases and J by 7 bases, with 12 bases between the two germline ends. The CDR3 has 15 residues.

This chain uses TRBV27 with TRBJ2-1, with 9 nucleotides matching TRBD2. CDR1 and CDR2 from the germline V gene are MNHEY and SMNVEV (reference sequence). The CDR3 length is 14 residues. Trimming took 6 bases from V and 6 from J; bases not matched to a gene: 6. CDR3 nucleotides: TGTGCCAGCAGGGGGGTAGCGGGAGTCAATGAGCAGTTCTTC. It is translated as CASRGVAGVNEQFF.

The chain combines TRBV5-4 with TRBJ1-2; the D is unclear. Germline CDR1 SGHNT, CDR2 YYREEE (reference sequence). The CDR3 covers 13 residues. The germline V and J ends were trimmed by 5 bases and 10 bases, with 18 bases remaining between them. The CDR3 DNA follows: TGTGCCAGCAGTCCCGGGCCCTTACGTGACTACACCTTC. The encoded protein is CASSPGPLRDYTF.

The rearrangement links TRBV6-5 to TRBJ2-1, with 9 nucleotides matching TRBD1. The trim removed 5 bases at V and 10 bases at J, leaving 12 bases unmatched. The germline V gene encodes CDR1 MNHEY and CDR2 SVGAGI. The CDR3 totals 15 residues. Written as DNA, the CDR3 is TGTGCCAGCAGTGCCACAGGGGGCGCTTCGGGGGAGCAGTTCTTC. This translates into CASSATGGASGEQFF.

Relative to its sample, this clone is medium-sized (0.01 to 0.1%). The chain is built from TRBV11-2 and TRBJ2-6, with D unclear. The length of the CDR3 is 15 residues. Germline CDR1 SGHAT, CDR2 FQNNGV. Trimming stripped 5 bases from V and 2 bases from J, with 10 bases between. The CDR3 spells CASSHTSPGANVLTF. DNA for the CDR3: TGTGCCAGCAGCCATACCTCCCCTGGGGCCAACGTCCTGACTTTC. Supplemented by reference TRBV11-2 and TRBJ2-6, the full variable domain reads EAGVAQSPRYKIIEKRQSVAFWCNPISGHATLYWYQQILGQGPKLLIQFQNNGVVDDSQLPKDRFSAERLKGVDSTLKIQPAKLEDSAVYLCASSHTSPGANVLTFGAGSRLTVL.

The chain joins TRBV5-6 to TRBJ2-7; no reliable D call. CDR1 and CDR2 (germline): SGHDT, YYEEEE. Trimming removed 5 bases at V and 3 bases at J, with 6 bases between. The CDR3 totals 11 residues. CDR3 nucleotides: TGTGCCAGCAGTCGCAGCTACGAGCAGTACTTC. Amino acid sequence: CASSRSYEQYF.

This rearrangement joins TRBV7-2 to TRBJ2-7; possibly TRBD1 for D (5 bases). This CDR3 spans 16 amino acids. Trimming pared 2 bases from V and 3 bases from J, leaving 17 bases between. Germline CDR1 reads SGHTA; CDR2 reads FQGNSA. The CDR3 region is CASSLSLGQLLYEQYF. The CDR3, as DNA: TGTGCCAGCAGCTTAAGTCTGGGGCAGCTTCTCTACGAGCAGTACTTC.